This T cell receptor (beta chain) was observed in a study of blood T cell repertoires in COVID-19 (dated by TCRdb to 2018 to 2021). Background on the whole study: Samples from collaborators originated in the United States, Italy and Spain and spanned both the acute and convalescent phases of COVID-19. The prospective study material was composed of cDNA or gDNA derived from T cells, B-cell-depleted T cells, or PBMCs. The dataset comprised deeply sampled blood TCRbeta repertoires from subjects exposed to, actively infected with, or recovered from COVID-19. The repertoires were made available in a free public database intended to serve as a resource for research on the immune response to SARS-CoV-2. The samples were drawn from the first 160 participants of the ongoing ImmuneRACE study and from over a thousand subjects provided by 6 global collaborators. A de-identified subject ID, COVID-19 status, age in years and sex were almost always included in the sample metadata. Where available, HLA class I and class II types were obtained from metadata supplied by the sample provider rather than from assay-based typing.

For this clone: It lacks a known antigen. Nothing much larger sits one base from this clone, and base qualities are not available.

Taken from cysteine to phenylalanine, the CDR3 has 13 residues. Only the CDR3 DNA stays, 39 bases, in frame from base 1. V loses 4 bases of germline sequence and J loses 4 bases, and the interval between the two ends is 10 bases. As encoded in the germline V gene, CDR1 is LGHNA while CDR2 is YNFKEQ. Study-level results and caveats: The quantity of clinical and demographic metadata differed by source and by participant and was supplied without curation.

The collaborating institutions used their own protocols to collect whole blood in K2EDTA tubes. For TCRbeta analysis, collaborators shipped samples as frozen whole blood, isolated PBMCs, or DNA extracted from either of those sample types. The immunoSEQ Assay, a bias-controlled multiplex PCR, was used to amplify TCRbeta CDR3 regions from genomic DNA. Processing in the source paper ran as follows. Nucleated cell counts per sample were estimated from amplification of reference gene primers within the assay. To quantify the absolute abundance of each unique TCRbeta CDR3 rearrangement, sequence reads were collapsed and filtered. For each sample, productive Simpson clonality was calculated as the square root of Simpson's diversity index over productive rearrangements. TCRdb's version of the immuneACCESS table is confined to in-frame rearrangements and falls short of the full clone set. An unresolved V gene accounts for under half of the shortfall where checked; the remainder is of unknown origin. For V, J and clone size, that table is used; D and trimming come from the DNA. The sample contains more than 90,000 clones, roughly 70% of them found a single time. The ten largest make up around 25% of the sample.

The chain links TRBV4-2 with TRBJ1-2; no D segment can be confidently identified. The sequence was collected from a woman aged 55-69 years in a cohort sampled during active or convalescent COVID-19. The sequencing input was peripheral blood. CDR3 protein: CASSLLGFYGYTF. The bases are TGTGCCAGCAGCCTGCTCGGGTTCTATGGCTACACCTTC.